The present T cell receptor beta chain was sequenced within a study of T cells in localized non-small cell lung cancer. Comment on this clone: What it recognizes is unknown.

The CDR3 is 14 residues long. The germline V and J ends were trimmed by 7 bases and 2 bases, with 12 bases remaining between them. The germline V gene encodes CDR1 MDHEN and CDR2 SYDVKM. Study-level findings and limits: Measurement of T cell clonality placed uninvolved adjacent lung highest, above the level in tumor. Greater blood T cell density accompanied longer overall survival. Appearing in adjacent lung were a median about 60 of the top 100 tumor clones.

The protocol was immunoSEQ multiplex PCR, while the TCRdb copy is restricted to in-frame clones and leaves out a portion. Of 30,000 to 35,000 clones listed, roughly nine tenths are singletons. The material sequenced was peripheral blood, taken before any cancer treatment. This rearrangement joins TRBV28 to TRBJ1-3, with D unresolved. This sequence was found in a female donor at least 60 years old with stage I lung adenocarcinoma. The CDR3 protein is CASTREDAGNTIYF. CDR3 in DNA: TGTGCCAGCACCCGGGAGGACGCTGGAAACACCATATATTTT.